The 5 T cell receptor beta chains reported below all come from one sample, sequenced in a study of cytomegalovirus exposure and HLA in healthy donors. The PCR made use of 60 Vbeta and 13 Jbeta primers. The data were produced by immunoSEQ multiplex PCR, yet TCRdb's version contains in-frame clones alone and is incomplete. The listing records 160,000 or so clones. The specimen sequenced was PBMCs. The receptors here all came from a man aged 25-45 years in good health and CMV-seronegative.

This chain connects TRBV5-4 to TRBJ2-7, with 10 nucleotides matching TRBD2. The CDR3 has 19 amino acids. CDR1 and CDR2 from the germline V gene are SGHNT and YYREEE (reference sequence). V was clipped by 0 bases and J by 5 bases; unmatched bases: 17. CDR3 sequence: CASSLGGASGRVRRDEQYF. The CDR3 coding sequence is TGTGCCAGCAGCTTGGGGGGGGCTAGCGGGAGAGTAAGGAGGGACGAGCAGTACTTC. The full variable domain, completed using reference TRBV5-4 and TRBJ2-7, is ETGVTQSPTHLIKTRGQQVTLRCSSQSGHNTVSWYQQALGQGPQFIFQYYREEENGRGNFPPRFSGLQFPNYSSELNVNALELDDSALYLCASSLGGASGRVRRDEQYFGPGTRLTVT.

The J gene is TRBJ1-5, the V gene TRBV7-8; weak D call: TRBD1 (6 bases). The V end lost 5 bases, the J end lost 6 bases, and 23 bases lay between the germline ends. There are 17 residues in the CDR3. Germline CDR1 SGHVS, CDR2 FQNEAQ. The CDR3 bases are TGTGCCAGCAGCCATGTTGGGAATACAGGGATTCGTCAGCCCCAGCATTTT. Translation gives CASSHVGNTGIRQPQHF.

V and J are TRBV5-4 and TRBJ1-1, with 8 bases matching TRBD1. The length of the CDR3 is 16 residues. Germline CDR1 and CDR2: SGHNT and YYREEE (reference sequence). Germline trimming cut 3 bases from V and 5 bases from J; bases unmatched to any gene: 12. CDR3 protein: CASSSPYDRGRTEAFF. In DNA, the CDR3 is TGTGCCAGCAGCTCACCTTATGACAGGGGTAGGACTGAAGCTTTCTTT.

J is TRBJ1-2 and V is TRBV27; the D gene is possibly TRBD1 (6 bases). Germline V lookup: CDR1 MNHEY, CDR2 SMNVEV (reference sequence). This CDR3 spans 14 amino acids. The V gene lost 0 bases and the J gene lost 8 bases, with 13 bases spanning the gap. The CDR3 region has the DNA TGTGCCAGCAGTTTATCTTCAGGGGTAGGGGGCTACACCTTC. Translation gives CASSLSSGVGGYTF.

This chain joins TRBV29-1 and TRBJ1-1; 8 bases line up with TRBD1. CDR3 length: 13 amino acids. Germline trimming cut 4 bases from V and 4 bases from J; bases unmatched to any gene: 5. Germline V CDR1 and CDR2: SQVTM, ANQGSEA. CDR3 coding DNA: TGCAGCGTTGTTAGGACAGGGTCCACTGAAGCTTTCTTT. It encodes CSVVRTGSTEAFF.